The rows below give T cell receptor beta chains drawn from one sample of a study of cytomegalovirus exposure and HLA in healthy donors. Sequencing used immunoSEQ multiplex PCR; TCRdb keeps in-frame clones, though not all of them. This table has over 150,000 clones, roughly 85% appearing once. Material: PBMCs. Receptors originate from a woman aged 25 to 39 in good health and CMV-seronegative. The CDR3 runs from the conserved cysteine through the conserved F or W. The order of the fields is D gene, clone size, V gene, J gene, CDR3 DNA, CDR3 protein. A D gene is named only where the DNA matches it firmly. Expanded clones get a size class; other rows say once, few or many, or leave the size out.

TRBD1	NA	TRBV5-1	TRBJ2-3	TGCGCCAGCAGCCCTGGACAGGGGTGGGATACGCAGTATTTT	CASSPGQGWDTQYF
TRBD2	few	TRBV2	TRBJ2-1	TGTGCCGGGGGGGACTACACCTACAATGAGCAGTTCTTC	CAGGDYTYNEQFF
TRBD2	NA	TRBV29-1	TRBJ2-1	TGCAGCGTTGCCGGACTAGCGGGAGTCCCCTTCTACAATGAGCAGTTCTTC	CSVAGLAGVPFYNEQFF
NA	NA	TRBV10-2	TRBJ2-7	TGCGCCTCATCAGGGGCTTCCCTCTACGAGCAGTACTTC	CASSGASLYEQYF
NA	few	TRBV2	TRBJ2-5	TGTGCCAGCATGTACAGGGGGGGAGAGACCCAGTACTTC	CASMYRGGETQYF
TRBD1	NA	TRBV7-9	TRBJ1-2	TGTGCCAGCAGCCCGACAGGGGGCTATGGCTACACCTTC	CASSPTGGYGYTF
TRBD1	NA	TRBV25-1	TRBJ2-5	TGTGCCAGCAGTGATGGACAGGGGGACGGGCAGACCCAGTACTTC	CASSDGQGDGQTQYF
NA	NA	TRBV5-1	TRBJ2-1	TGCGCCAGCCGAATGAAGACCTCCCCTGGGCCCGAATTAAATGAGCAGTTCTTC	CASRMKTSPGPELNEQFF
TRBD2	few	TRBV2	TRBJ2-1	TGTGCCAGCAGTAAGGGGACTAGCGGAAGCAGACAGTTCTTC	CASSKGTSGSRQFF
NA	NA	TRBV9	TRBJ2-7	TGTGCCAGCAGCGTAGGGGCAGGGAAACGAAGCGCCTACGAGCAGTACTTC	CASSVGAGKRSAYEQYF
NA	NA	TRBV19	TRBJ2-7	TGTGCCAGTAGTATAACTAGGAGCTACGAGCAGTACTTC	CASSITRSYEQYF
TRBD1	NA	TRBV5-4	TRBJ1-4	TGTGCCAGCAGCCCCGGACAGGTGGGAGTTAATGAAAAACTGTTTTTT	CASSPGQVGVNEKLFF
NA	NA	TRBV29-1	TRBJ2-7	TGCAGCGCGGTTAGGGGTGGGGTGGGTGAGCAGTACTTC	CSAVRGGVGEQYF
NA	NA	TRBV7-2	TRBJ2-6	TGTGCCAGCACTTTTTCGTCGGCTGGGGCCAACGTCCTGACTTTC	CASTFSSAGANVLTF
NA	NA	TRBV15	TRBJ1-5	TGTGCCACCAGCAGGCCTTTATCCCCGGGTAAGCCCCAGCATTTT	CATSRPLSPGKPQHF
NA	NA	TRBV6-1	TRBJ1-2	TGTGCCAGCAGCCGGACAGCCGATGCTAACTATGGCTACACCTTC	CASSRTADANYGYTF
NA	few	TRBV6-5	TRBJ1-1	TGTGCCAGCAGCCAGGACACTCTGAACACTGAAGCTTTCTTT	CASSQDTLNTEAFF
TRBD1	NA	TRBV28	TRBJ2-1	TGTGCCAGCAGTGCCCCGGGACAGGGGACGGACAATGAGCAGTTCTTC	CASSAPGQGTDNEQFF
NA	NA	TRBV27	TRBJ2-7	TGTGCCAGCAACCCTAGGGGGGAGGGCCGCTACGAGCAGTACTTC	CASNPRGEGRYEQYF
TRBD1	NA	TRBV5-1	TRBJ2-2	TGCGCCAGCAGCCGAGGACAGGGTTTCACCGGGGAGCTGTTTTTT	CASSRGQGFTGELFF
NA	NA	TRBV7-2	TRBJ1-3	TGTGCCAGCAGCATAGACAGATACTCTGGAAACACCATATATTTT	CASSIDRYSGNTIYF
TRBD1	NA	TRBV2	TRBJ1-6	TGTGCCAGTGAAGGGACAGGGGTCTCACCCCTCCACTTT	CASEGTGVSPLHF
NA	NA	TRBV11-2	TRBJ2-1	TGTGCCAGCAGCCGAGGACAGTCCCTCAATGAGCAGTTCTTC	CASSRGQSLNEQFF
NA	once	TRBV30	TRBJ1-2	TGTGCCTGGACCTCTACTTACCCGGGCTACACCTTC	CAWTSTYPGYTF
NA	NA	TRBV7-2	TRBJ2-1	TGTGCCAGCAGCTTAGAGGGACTGAGGCAGGGTGAGCAGTTCTTC	CASSLEGLRQGEQFF
TRBD2	NA	TRBV7-2	TRBJ2-5	TGTGCCACAGGACTAGCGGGAGGAGAGACCCAGTACTTC	CATGLAGGETQYF
NA	NA	TRBV15	TRBJ1-4	TGTGCCACCAGCAGAGATTCTCTGCCTACTGGTGAAAAACTGTTTTTT	CATSRDSLPTGEKLFF
NA	NA	TRBV19	TRBJ2-3	TGTGCCAGTGGTCGGAGGGGGCAGTTGGATACGCAGTATTTT	CASGRRGQLDTQYF
TRBD1	NA	TRBV27	TRBJ1-2	TGTGCCAGCAGTTCTCGACAGGGGGTGGATGGCTACACCTTC	CASSSRQGVDGYTF
TRBD1	NA	TRBV2	TRBJ2-2	TGTGCCAGCAGTGAAGGGGGACAGGGGAGGGGTACCGGGGAGCTGTTTTTT	CASSEGGQGRGTGELFF
NA	NA	TRBV4-2	TRBJ2-3	TGTGCCAGCAGCCAAGGGCAAATCGCGGGGTTGCCAGATACGCAGTATTTT	CASSQGQIAGLPDTQYF
NA	once	TRBV30	TRBJ2-1	TGTGCCTGGAGTGCTCTAGCCTGGACCTACAATGAGCAGTTCTTC	CAWSALAWTYNEQFF
TRBD1	NA	TRBV28	TRBJ1-5	TGTGCCAGCAACCCCCGGGACAGGGTGTACAATCAGCCCCAGCATTTT	CASNPRDRVYNQPQHF
NA	once	TRBV5-6	TRBJ1-1	TGTGCCAGCAGCTTGCAGGGCGGTGCGGAAGCTTTCTTT	CASSLQGGAEAFF
TRBD1	NA	TRBV27	TRBJ2-7	TGTGCCCGCTACCGGGACAGGGGGCCAAACTCCTACGAGCAGTACTTC	CARYRDRGPNSYEQYF
TRBD2	NA	TRBV5-1	TRBJ2-2	TGCGCCAGCCCGACTAGCGGGAGGCCACAAACCGGGGGGCTGTTTTTT	CASPTSGRPQTGGLFF
NA	once	TRBV23-1	TRBJ2-5	TGCGCCAGCAACTTAGGACAGTTCCTTTTTGAAGGAGAGACCCAGTACTTC	CASNLGQFLFEGETQYF
NA	NA	TRBV7-6	TRBJ2-1	TGTGCCAGCAGCCCAGCGCCCGGTAGCCAGTACAATGAGCAGTTCTTC	CASSPAPGSQYNEQFF